These 13 T cell receptor beta chains originate from one sample sequenced in a study of blood T cell repertoires in COVID-19. Produced via immunoSEQ multiplex PCR; TCRdb's table is partial and in-frame only. The sample carries about 200,000 clones, over 75% recorded once. The sequenced sample consisted of peripheral blood. The receptors come from a woman in her thirties or forties with acute or convalescent COVID-19.

The genes are TRBV5-4 and TRBJ2-1; 7 bases align to TRBD1. CDR1 SGHNT and CDR2 YYREEE come from the germline V gene (reference sequence). Unmatched junction bases numbered 22, after V lost 2 bases and J lost 14 bases. The CDR3 has 17 residues. CDR3 sequence reads: CASSFRTGGNGFLSEFF. CDR3 sequence (DNA): TGTGCCAGCAGCTTCCGGACAGGAGGAAATGGTTTTCTGAGCGAGTTCTTC. The full variable domain, rest sourced from reference TRBV5-4 and TRBJ2-1, is ETGVTQSPTHLIKTRGQQVTLRCSSQSGHNTVSWYQQALGQGPQFIFQYYREEENGRGNFPPRFSGLQFPNYSSELNVNALELDDSALYLCASSFRTGGNGFLSEFFGPGTRLTVL.

Only one count was recorded for this clone. The J gene is TRBJ2-7, the V gene TRBV6-2 or TRBV6-3; TRBD1 matches 7 bases. The V gene end was trimmed by 6 bases and the J gene end by 9 bases; junction bases not matched to a gene: 14. Germline-derived CDR1 and CDR2 are MNHEY and SVGEGT. The CDR3 loop spans 14 amino acids. Here the CDR3 DNA reads TGTGCCAGCAGCACCCAGGACAGGTCCAAGTGGCAGTACGTC. It is translated as CASSTQDRSKWQYV.

This clone has a handful of counts. The chain uses TRBV12-3 or TRBV12-4 and TRBJ1-2; the D is unclear. This CDR3 has 13 residues. V was pared by 1 base and J by 8 bases, with 11 bases between. The CDR3 sequence: CASSLGRAEGYTF. The CDR3 DNA is TGTGCCAGCAGTTTAGGGAGGGCAGAGGGCTACACCTTC.

This clone has a single count. This chain uses TRBV4-2 with TRBJ2-3, with D possibly being TRBD2 (5 bases). CDR1 and CDR2 from the germline V gene are LGHNA and YNFKEQ. The germline V and J ends were trimmed by 1 base and 6 bases, with 17 bases remaining between them. The CDR3 sequence is 16 residues long. DNA for the CDR3: TGTGCCAGCAGCCAAGCGGGGAGCCCGCGTGTGGATACGCAGTATTTT. It yields the protein CASSQAGSPRVDTQYF.

This clone showed up just a few times. The J gene is TRBJ1-2, the V gene TRBV19; 7 bases fit TRBD1. CDR1 and CDR2 from the germline V gene are LNHDA and SQIVND (reference sequence). The CDR3 extends over 14 amino acids. V shed 3 bases, J shed 8 bases, and the junction held 9 bases outside the gene matches. In DNA, the CDR3 is TGTGCCAGTAGTATGGTGACAGGGATGGGGGGCTACACCTTC. Protein product: CASSMVTGMGGYTF.

This chain connects TRBV29-1 to TRBJ1-1, with D maybe TRBD1 (5 bases). This CDR3 has 13 amino acids. Trimming took 3 bases from V and 4 from J, leaving 12 bases between them. Germline V gene lookup returns CDR1 SQVTM and CDR2 ANQGSEA. The CDR3 DNA reads TGCAGCGTTGAGTTAGACAGTGTCACTGAAGCTTTCTTT. It codes for CSVELDSVTEAFF.

The rearrangement links TRBV7-9 to TRBJ1-2; 9 bases align to TRBD1. CDR1 SEHNR and CDR2 FQNEAQ come from the germline V gene (reference sequence). Losses at the gene ends were 5 bases for V and 8 bases for J; bases not matched to a gene: 9. The CDR3 runs to 14 residues. Here the CDR3 DNA reads TGTGCCAGCAGCCCTAAACCGACAGGGGGAGGCTACACCTTC. This sequence encodes CASSPKPTGGGYTF. Complete variable domain (other parts from reference TRBV7-9 and TRBJ1-2): DTGVSQNPRHKITKRGQNVTFRCDPISEHNRLYWYRQTLGQGPEFLTYFQNEAQLEKSRLLSDRFSAERPKGSFSTLEIQRTEQGDSAMYLCASSPKPTGGGYTFGSGTRLTVV.

The chain employs TRBV11-2 and TRBJ2-2; TRBD2 matches at 10 bases. Looked up from germline, CDR1 is SGHAT and CDR2 is FQNNGV. V lost 10 bases, J lost 6 bases, and 2 bases stayed unmatched. CDR3 size: 12 residues. CDR3 coding DNA: TGTGCCACAGCGGGGGGGCCCGGGGAGCTGTTTTTT. Translated, it gives CATAGGPGELFF.

In this sample, this clone turned up once. The rearrangement uses TRBV29-1 and TRBJ2-1, with 8 bases that match TRBD2. The CDR3 is made up of 13 amino acids. The V and J ends lost 6 bases and 0 bases, in that order; junction bases with no gene match: 1. Per the germline V gene, CDR1 is SQVTM and CDR2 is ANQGSEA. CDR3 DNA: TGCAGCGTGAGCGGGGGCTCCTACAATGAGCAGTTCTTC. Translating gives CSVSGGSYNEQFF.

The chain employs TRBV5-5 and TRBJ2-7; the match to TRBD1 covers 9 bases. The germline gives CDR1 SGHKS, CDR2 YYEKEE (reference sequence). This CDR3 is built from 14 residues. V lost 1 base, J lost 7 bases, and 6 bases stayed unmatched. CDR3 protein: CASSLSFGTGEQYV. Written as DNA, the CDR3 is TGTGCCAGCAGCTTGAGTTTCGGGACAGGGGAGCAGTACGTC.

The gene calls are TRBV2 and TRBJ1-3; TRBD1 is a possible D gene (5 bases). V lost 6 bases and J 4 bases, leaving 16 bases between the germline ends. The CDR3 has 15 residues. In germline, CDR1 is SNHLY, CDR2 FYNNEI. The CDR3 DNA reads TGTGCCAGCAGCCAGTCCAGGGCGCAAGGAAACACCATATATTTT. Encoded protein: CASSQSRAQGNTIYF.

The V call is TRBV4-2, the J call TRBJ2-3; TRBD2 matches at 12 bases. The CDR3 sequence is 19 residues long. Trimming cost V 4 bases and J 0 bases; bases outside gene matches: 11. Germline assignment: CDR1 LGHNA and CDR2 YNFKEQ. CDR3 loop: CASSPSGLAGSFSTDTQYF. The CDR3, as DNA: TGTGCCAGCAGCCCGTCAGGACTAGCGGGGAGCTTTAGCACAGATACGCAGTATTTT.

The rearrangement uses TRBV25-1 and TRBJ1-6, with D tentatively TRBD1 (5 bases). This CDR3 is 15 amino acids long. With 5 bases removed from V and 7 bases from J, the gap between germline ends came to 15 bases. The germline V gene has CDR1 MGHDK and CDR2 SYGVNS. CDR3: CASSLTGQANSPLHF. Written as DNA, the CDR3 is TGTGCCAGCAGTTTAACCGGACAAGCAAATTCACCCCTCCACTTT. The full variable domain, with the rest looked up from reference TRBV25-1 and TRBJ1-6, is EADIYQTPRYLVIGTGKKITLECSQTMGHDKMYWYQQDPGMELHLIHYSYGVNSTEKGDLSSESTVSRIRTEHFPLTLESARPSHTSQYLCASSLTGQANSPLHFGNGTRLTVT.